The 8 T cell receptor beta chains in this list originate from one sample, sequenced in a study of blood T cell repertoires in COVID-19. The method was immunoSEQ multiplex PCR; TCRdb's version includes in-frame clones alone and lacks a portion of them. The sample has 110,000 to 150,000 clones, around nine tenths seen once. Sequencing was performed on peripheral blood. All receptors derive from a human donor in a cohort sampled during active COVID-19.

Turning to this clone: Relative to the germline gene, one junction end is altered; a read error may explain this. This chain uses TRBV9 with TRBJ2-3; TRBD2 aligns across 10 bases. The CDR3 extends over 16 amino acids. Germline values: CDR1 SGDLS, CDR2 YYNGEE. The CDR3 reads CASSVEASGSKDTQYF. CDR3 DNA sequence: TGTGCCAGCAGCGTAGAGGCTAGCGGGAGCAAAGATACGCAGTATTTT.

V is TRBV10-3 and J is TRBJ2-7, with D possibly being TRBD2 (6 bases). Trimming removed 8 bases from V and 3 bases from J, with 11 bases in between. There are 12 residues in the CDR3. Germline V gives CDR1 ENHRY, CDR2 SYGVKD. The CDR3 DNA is TGTGCCATCGGGGGGACCAACTACGAGCAGTACTTC. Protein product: CAIGGTNYEQYF.

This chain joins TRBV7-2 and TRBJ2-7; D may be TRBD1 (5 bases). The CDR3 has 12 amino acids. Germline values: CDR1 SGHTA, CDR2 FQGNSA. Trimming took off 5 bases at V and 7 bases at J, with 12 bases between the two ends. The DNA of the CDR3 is TGTGCCAGCAGCAACTCGAACAGGGAGCAGTACTTC. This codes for CASSNSNREQYF.

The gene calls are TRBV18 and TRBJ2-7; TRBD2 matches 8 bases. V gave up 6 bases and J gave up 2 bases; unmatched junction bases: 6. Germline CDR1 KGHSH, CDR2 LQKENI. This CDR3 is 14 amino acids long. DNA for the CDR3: TGTGCCAGCTCCCTCACTAGCGGAACCTACGAGCAGTACTTC. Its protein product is CASSLTSGTYEQYF.

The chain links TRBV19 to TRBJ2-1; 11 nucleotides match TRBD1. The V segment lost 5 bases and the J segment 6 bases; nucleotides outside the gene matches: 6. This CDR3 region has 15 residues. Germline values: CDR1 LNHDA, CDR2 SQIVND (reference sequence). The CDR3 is CASSSGTGGLNEQFF. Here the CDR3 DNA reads TGTGCCAGTAGTTCCGGGACAGGGGGACTCAATGAGCAGTTCTTC. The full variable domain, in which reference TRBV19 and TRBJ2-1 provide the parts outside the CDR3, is DGGITQSPKYLFRKEGQNVTLSCEQNLNHDAMYWYRQDPGQGLRLIYYSQIVNDFQKGDIAEGYSVSREKKESFPLTVTSAQKNPTAFYLCASSSGTGGLNEQFFGPGTRLTVL.

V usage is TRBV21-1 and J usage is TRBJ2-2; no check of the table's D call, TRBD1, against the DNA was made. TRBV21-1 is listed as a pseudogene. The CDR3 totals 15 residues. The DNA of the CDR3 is TGTGCCAGCAGAAAAAACAGGGGTAGCACCGGGGAGCTGTTTTTT. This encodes CASRKNRGSTGELFF.

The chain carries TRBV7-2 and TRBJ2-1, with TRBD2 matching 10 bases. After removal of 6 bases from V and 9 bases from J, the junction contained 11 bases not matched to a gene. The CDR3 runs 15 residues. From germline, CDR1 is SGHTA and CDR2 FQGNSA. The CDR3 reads CASSLQRGGLGEQFF. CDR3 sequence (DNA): TGTGCCAGCAGTTTACAGCGGGGGGGCCTTGGTGAGCAGTTCTTC.

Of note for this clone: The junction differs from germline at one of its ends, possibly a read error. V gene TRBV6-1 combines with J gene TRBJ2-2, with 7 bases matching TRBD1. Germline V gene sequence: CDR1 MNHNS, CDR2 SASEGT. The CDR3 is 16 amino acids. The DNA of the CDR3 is TGTGCCAGCAGAGAAGACAGGGCCCAAAACACCGGGGAGCTGTTTTTT. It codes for CASREDRAQNTGELFF.